The 23 T cell receptor beta chains given below trace back to one sample, sequenced in a study of T cell changes during pregnancy in multiple sclerosis. Using immunoSEQ multiplex PCR, the repertoire was profiled, and TCRdb retains in-frame clones only, with some absent. The sample lists around 80,000 clones; 90% to 95% were seen once. Specimen: peripheral blood, collected before pregnancy. The receptors were gathered from a female donor with multiple sclerosis, enrolled in a pregnancy study.

The chain carries TRBV14 and TRBJ1-2, with 7 bases identical to TRBD1. CDR1 SGHDN and CDR2 FVKESK come from the germline V gene. Unmatched junction bases numbered 7, after V lost 5 bases and J lost 4 bases. The CDR3 is made up of 14 amino acids. The CDR3 region is CASSGRQGGYGYTF. DNA of the CDR3: TGTGCCAGCAGCGGACGACAGGGAGGCTATGGCTACACCTTC.

This sequence joins TRBV19 and TRBJ2-6, with 10 positions matching TRBD1. The trim removed 3 bases at V and 2 bases at J, leaving 4 bases unmatched. The CDR3 has 17 amino acids. CDR1 and CDR2 from the germline V gene are LNHDA and SQIVND (reference sequence). The CDR3 sequence: CASSIGTGAPGANVLTF. CDR3 DNA: TGTGCCAGTAGTATCGGGACAGGGGCCCCTGGGGCCAACGTCCTGACTTTC.

This chain joins TRBV5-1 and TRBJ2-7, with a tentative D call TRBD1 (6 bases). This CDR3 region has 12 residues. Germline V gives CDR1 SGHRS, CDR2 YFSETQ. V lost 4 bases to trimming and J lost 7 bases, with 12 bases between them. The CDR3 DNA reads TGCGCCAGCAGCACAGGGAGTAGGGAGCAGTACTTC. It translates to CASSTGSREQYF.

The table lists this clone with a few counts. The chain is built from TRBV4-2 and TRBJ2-3; the match to TRBD2 covers 14 bases. Germline CDR1 LGHNA, CDR2 YNFKEQ. V lost 1 base to trimming and J lost 0 bases; unmatched junction nucleotides: 3. This CDR3 comprises 18 residues. This CDR3 is CASSQGLAGGPSTDTQYF. The DNA for the CDR3 is TGTGCCAGCAGCCAAGGACTAGCGGGGGGGCCTAGCACAGATACGCAGTATTTT.

This clone was seen more than once but under ten times. The chain uses TRBV5-4 and TRBJ1-4; a weak D match, TRBD1 (5 bases). Germline CDR1 is SGHNT and CDR2 is YYREEE (reference sequence). V dropped 7 bases and J dropped 0 bases, with 13 bases sitting between them. CDR3 length equals 15 residues. The CDR3 region is CASRAGGTTNEKLFF. CDR3 nucleotide sequence: TGTGCCAGCCGCGCGGGGGGAACAACTAATGAAAAACTGTTTTTT.

The genes are TRBV13 and TRBJ1-1; 7 nucleotides line up with TRBD1. CDR3 length equals 12 residues. Germline CDR1 is PRHDT and CDR2 is FYEKMQ (reference sequence). V lost 3 bases and J lost 8; bases outside the gene matches: 3. CDR3 amino acids: CASSFDREEAFF. CDR3 nucleotides: TGTGCCAGCAGCTTTGACAGGGAAGAAGCTTTCTTT.

CDR3 DNA: TGTGCCAGCAGCTCTCAGCGGGGGGACCTGGGGGATACGCAGTATTTT. Encoded protein: CASSSQRGDLGDTQYF. This sequence joins TRBV5-4 and TRBJ2-3; TRBD2 matches at 9 bases. This CDR3 contains 16 residues. With V trimmed by 3 bases and J by 6 bases, 11 bases remained unmatched. Germline assignment: CDR1 SGHNT and CDR2 YYREEE (reference sequence).

This clone has just one count. The rearrangement links TRBV5-1 to TRBJ1-3; possible D gene TRBD1, 6 bases. The V end lost 2 bases, the J end lost 0 bases, and 15 bases lay between the germline ends. Germline-derived CDR1 and CDR2 are SGHRS and YFSETQ. The CDR3 totals 17 residues. CDR3 loop: CASSFNPTDSSGNTIYF. In DNA form, the CDR3 reads TGCGCCAGCAGCTTCAACCCGACGGACAGCTCTGGAAACACCATATATTTT.

The rearrangement uses TRBV5-6 and TRBJ1-4; possibly TRBD1 for D (6 bases). V was trimmed by 4 bases and J by 7 bases, leaving 20 bases between them. Germline CDR1 is SGHDT and CDR2 is YYEEEE. The CDR3 covers 16 residues. CDR3 residues: CASSLAPGTKGEKLFF. The CDR3 nucleotides read TGTGCCAGCAGCCTGGCGCCCGGGACAAAGGGTGAAAAACTGTTTTTT.

For the CDR3, the DNA is TGTGCCAGCCTAGGACAAAGCATTAACTATGGCTACACCTTC. It is translated as CASLGQSINYGYTF. The rearrangement uses TRBV2 and TRBJ1-2; tentatively, D is TRBD1 (5 bases). The germline V and J ends were trimmed by 8 bases and 1 base, with 14 bases remaining between them. The CDR3 loop spans 14 amino acids. The germline V gene has CDR1 SNHLY and CDR2 FYNNEI.

The chain uses TRBV30 and TRBJ1-4, with D maybe TRBD1 (5 bases). CDR1 is GTSNPN, CDR2 SVGIG, per germline (reference sequence). The CDR3 sequence is 16 residues long. V lost 2 bases and J 8 bases, leaving 21 bases between the germline ends. The CDR3 region is CAWSPGTMSRGEKLFF. In DNA, the CDR3 is TGTGCCTGGAGTCCCGGGACTATGTCTCGAGGAGAAAAACTGTTTTTT.

This chain links TRBV18 with TRBJ1-1; 9 positions agree with TRBD1. The V and J ends lost 8 bases and 5 bases, in that order; junction bases with no gene match: 6. The CDR3 length is 13 residues. Germline V gene sequence: CDR1 KGHSH, CDR2 LQKENI. CDR3 loop: CASGGQGGTEAFF. The CDR3 DNA reads as TGTGCCAGCGGGGGACAGGGTGGAACTGAAGCTTTCTTT.

The V gene is TRBV13, the J gene TRBJ2-1; weak D call: TRBD1 (5 bases). V shed 5 bases and J shed 7 bases, with 12 bases lying between them. This CDR3 contains 13 residues. The germline V gene encodes CDR1 PRHDT and CDR2 FYEKMQ (reference sequence). Written as DNA, the CDR3 is TGTGCCAGCAGCCCACCTGGGGCTAATGAGCAGTTCTTC. As protein: CASSPPGANEQFF.

The chain employs TRBV11-2 and TRBJ2-7, with TRBD2 matching 12 bases. CDR3 length equals 15 residues. After removal of 0 bases from V and 4 bases from J, the junction contained 1 base not matched to a gene. Germline CDR1 SGHAT, CDR2 FQNNGV. CDR3 sequence (DNA): TGTGCCAGCAGCTTAGAGACTAGCGGGGGTTACGAGCAGTACTTC. Its translation: CASSLETSGGYEQYF.

The CDR3, as DNA: TGTGCCAGCAGTTACGGACAGCTTTACGAGCAGTACTTC. Its protein product is CASSYGQLYEQYF. The chain combines TRBV6-5 with TRBJ2-7; weak D call: TRBD1 (6 bases). The V and J ends lost 2 bases and 4 bases respectively, with 9 bases between them. Germline lookup yields CDR1 MNHEY and CDR2 SVGAGI. CDR3 length: 13 residues.

The CDR3 DNA reads as TGTGCCGCCCAGACTAGCGGGGTTTACAATGAGCAGTTCTTC. This gives the protein CAAQTSGVYNEQFF. V is TRBV10-3 and J is TRBJ2-1; TRBD2 aligns across 11 bases. CDR3 length: 14 residues. With 11 bases clipped from V and 4 bases from J, the junction kept 7 bases outside the gene matches. Per the germline V gene, CDR1 is ENHRY and CDR2 is SYGVKD.

A single count supports this clone. The V call is TRBV27, the J call TRBJ1-6; unclear D gene. There are 17 residues in the CDR3. Per the germline V gene, CDR1 is MNHEY and CDR2 is SMNVEV (reference sequence). V was clipped by 2 bases and J by 2 bases, with 13 bases between them. This CDR3 reads CASSLIGNGAYNSPLHF. CDR3 bases: TGTGCCAGCAGTTTAATCGGGAACGGTGCCTATAATTCACCCCTCCACTTT.

V usage is TRBV7-3 and J usage is TRBJ1-1; TRBD1 agrees at 7 bases. The junction had 3 bases not matched to a gene; V was cut back by 3 bases and J by 8 bases. CDR1 and CDR2 from the germline V gene are SGHTA and FQGTGA. The CDR3 spans 12 residues. The CDR3 is CASSFRQGEAFF. In nucleotides, the CDR3 is TGTGCCAGCAGCTTCAGACAGGGAGAAGCTTTCTTT.

The chain has TRBV5-4 and TRBJ2-1; 8 nucleotides align to TRBD1. This CDR3 is 14 amino acids long. The V and J ends lost 5 bases and 7 bases, in that order; junction bases with no gene match: 8. Germline CDR1 is SGHNT and CDR2 is YYREEE (reference sequence). CDR3 sequence reads: CASRTGENPNEQFF. The DNA for the CDR3 is TGTGCCAGCAGGACAGGGGAAAATCCTAATGAGCAGTTCTTC.

The chain has TRBV15 and TRBJ1-2; weak D call: TRBD1 (5 bases). The CDR3 is 16 residues long. Per the germline V gene, CDR1 is LNHNV and CDR2 is YYDKDF (reference sequence). Trimming took off 2 bases at V and 7 bases at J, with 20 bases between the two ends. The CDR3 loop reads CATSRTTTDAGGGYTF. The CDR3 DNA sequence: TGTGCCACCAGCAGAACAACTACGGACGCCGGGGGTGGCTACACCTTC.

V and J are TRBV7-8 and TRBJ2-5; 10 bases match TRBD2. The V and J ends lost 1 base and 2 bases, in that order; junction bases with no gene match: 10. CDR1 is SGHVS and CDR2 is FQNEAQ in the germline V gene. The CDR3 sequence is 18 residues long. CDR3 loop: CASSLGAAGGLFQETQYF. CDR3 coding DNA: TGTGCCAGCAGCTTAGGGGCAGCGGGGGGGCTCTTTCAAGAGACCCAGTACTTC.

The V call is TRBV4-1, the J call TRBJ1-1, with D perhaps TRBD1 (5 bases). Germline V gives CDR1 MGHRA, CDR2 YSYEKL. Trimming took 3 bases from V and 3 from J, leaving 14 bases between them. CDR3 length equals 15 residues. CDR3 DNA sequence: TGCGCCAGCAGCCAGGGGCCGTCGGGGGACACTGAAGCTTTCTTT. It codes for CASSQGPSGDTEAFF.

This chain connects TRBV11-2 to TRBJ2-7; tentatively, D is TRBD1 (7 bases). This CDR3 is built from 15 residues. CDR1 SGHAT and CDR2 FQNNGV come from the germline V gene. V was shortened by 2 bases and J by 5 bases, with 16 bases between the two germline ends. As DNA, the CDR3 is TGTGCCAGCAGCTTAACCGGAGGGGGCCCCCACGAGCAGTACTTC. Its translation: CASSLTGGGPHEQYF.